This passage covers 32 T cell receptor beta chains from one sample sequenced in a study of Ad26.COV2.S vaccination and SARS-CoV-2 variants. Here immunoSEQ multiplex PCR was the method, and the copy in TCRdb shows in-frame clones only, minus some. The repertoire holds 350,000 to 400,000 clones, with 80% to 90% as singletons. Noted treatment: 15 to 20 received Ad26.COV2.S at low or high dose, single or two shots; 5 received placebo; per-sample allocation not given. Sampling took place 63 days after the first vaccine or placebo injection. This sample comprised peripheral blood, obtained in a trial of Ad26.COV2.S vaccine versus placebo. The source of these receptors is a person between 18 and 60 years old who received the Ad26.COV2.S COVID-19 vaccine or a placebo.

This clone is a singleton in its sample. Written as DNA, the CDR3 is TGTGCCAGCTCACCGCAGTGGGAGAGGACAGGGGGCCCGGAGACCCAGTACTTC. This translates into CASSPQWERTGGPETQYF. This chain joins TRBV18 and TRBJ2-5; 11 bases agree with TRBD1. With V trimmed by 3 bases and J by 5 bases, 14 bases remained unmatched. Looked up from germline, CDR1 is KGHSH and CDR2 is LQKENI. The CDR3 is 18 residues long.

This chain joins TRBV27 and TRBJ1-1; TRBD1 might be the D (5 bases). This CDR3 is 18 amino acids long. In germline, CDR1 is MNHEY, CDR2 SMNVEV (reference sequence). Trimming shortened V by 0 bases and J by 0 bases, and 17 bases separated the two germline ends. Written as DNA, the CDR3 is TGTGCCAGCAGTTTATCGGGCCAGGGTCCGGGGATGAACACTGAAGCTTTCTTT. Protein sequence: CASSLSGQGPGMNTEAFF.

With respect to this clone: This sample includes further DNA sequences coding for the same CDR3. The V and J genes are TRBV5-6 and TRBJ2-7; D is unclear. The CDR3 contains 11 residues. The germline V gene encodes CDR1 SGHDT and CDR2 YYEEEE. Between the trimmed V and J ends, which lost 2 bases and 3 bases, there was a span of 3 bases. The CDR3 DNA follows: TGTGCCAGCAGCTTCGGCTACGAGCAGTACTTC. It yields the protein CASSFGYEQYF.

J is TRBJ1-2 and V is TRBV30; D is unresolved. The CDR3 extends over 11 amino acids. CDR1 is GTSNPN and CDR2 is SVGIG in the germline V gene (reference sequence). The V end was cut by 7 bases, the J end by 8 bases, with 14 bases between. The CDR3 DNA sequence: TGTGCCTTCCGGGCAGGATACGGCTACACCTTC. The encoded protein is CAFRAGYGYTF.

DNA of the CDR3: TGTGCCAGCAGCCAAGATACGAGGGGGGGCTCTCACGAGCAGTACTTC. Its protein product is CASSQDTRGGSHEQYF. V and J are TRBV3-1 (or the pseudogene TRBV3-2) and TRBJ2-7; tentatively, D is TRBD2 (7 bases). The CDR3 covers 16 residues. The ends were cut back, 0 bases at V and 5 bases at J, with 17 bases in the middle. Germline lookup yields CDR1 LGHDT and CDR2 YNNKEL (reference sequence).

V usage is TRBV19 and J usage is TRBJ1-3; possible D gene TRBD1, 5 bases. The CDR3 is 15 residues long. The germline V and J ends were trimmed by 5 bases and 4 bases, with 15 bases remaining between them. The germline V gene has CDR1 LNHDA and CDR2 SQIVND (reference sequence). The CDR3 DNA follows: TGTGCCAGTAGTTTAATCACAGGCTCCGGAAACACCATATATTTT. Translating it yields CASSLITGSGNTIYF.

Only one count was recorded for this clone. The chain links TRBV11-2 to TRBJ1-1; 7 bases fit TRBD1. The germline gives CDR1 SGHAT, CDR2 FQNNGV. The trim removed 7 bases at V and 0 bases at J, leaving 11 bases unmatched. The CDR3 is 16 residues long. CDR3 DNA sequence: TGTGCCAGCACCATGTGGTCCGGGACAGTGAACACTGAAGCTTTCTTT. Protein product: CASTMWSGTVNTEAFF.

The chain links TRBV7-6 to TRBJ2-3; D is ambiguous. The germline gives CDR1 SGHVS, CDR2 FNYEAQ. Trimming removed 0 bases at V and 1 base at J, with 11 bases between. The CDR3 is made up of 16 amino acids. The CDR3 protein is CASSLAGPGGTDTQYF. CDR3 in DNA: TGTGCCAGCAGCTTAGCAGGGCCTGGGGGCACAGATACGCAGTATTTT.

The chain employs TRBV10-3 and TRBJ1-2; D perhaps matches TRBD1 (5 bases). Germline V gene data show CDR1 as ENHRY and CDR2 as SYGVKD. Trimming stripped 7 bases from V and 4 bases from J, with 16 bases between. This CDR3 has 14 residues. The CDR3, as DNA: TGTGCCATCAACTACGACAGACAACTCTATGGCTACACCTTC. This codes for CAINYDRQLYGYTF.

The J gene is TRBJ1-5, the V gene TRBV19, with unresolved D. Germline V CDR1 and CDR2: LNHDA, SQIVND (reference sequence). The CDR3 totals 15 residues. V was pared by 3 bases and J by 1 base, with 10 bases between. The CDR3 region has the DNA TGTGCCAGTAGTATTTGGGGAGGCAGCAATCAGCCCCAGCATTTT. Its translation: CASSIWGGSNQPQHF.

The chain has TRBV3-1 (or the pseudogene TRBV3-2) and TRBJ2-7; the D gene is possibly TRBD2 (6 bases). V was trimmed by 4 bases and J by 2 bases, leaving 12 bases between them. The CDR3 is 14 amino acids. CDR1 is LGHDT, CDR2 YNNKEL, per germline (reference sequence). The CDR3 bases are TGTGCCAGCAGCCCAGGGACTTTCCCCTACGAGCAGTACTTC. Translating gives CASSPGTFPYEQYF.

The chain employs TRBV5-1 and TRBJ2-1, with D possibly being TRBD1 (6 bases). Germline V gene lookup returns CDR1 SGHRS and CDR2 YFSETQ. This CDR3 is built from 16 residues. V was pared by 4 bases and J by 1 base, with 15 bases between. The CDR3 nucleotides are TGCGCCAGCAGCCGAATACAGGGTCCGTCCTACAATGAGCAGTTCTTC. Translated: CASSRIQGPSYNEQFF.

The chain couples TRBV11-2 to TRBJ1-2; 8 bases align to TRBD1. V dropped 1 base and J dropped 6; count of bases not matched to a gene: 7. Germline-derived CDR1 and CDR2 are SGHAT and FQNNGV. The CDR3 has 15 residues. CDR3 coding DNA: TGTGCCAGCAGCTTAGTAGGCAGGGGGCGGGATGGCTACACCTTC. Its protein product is CASSLVGRGRDGYTF.

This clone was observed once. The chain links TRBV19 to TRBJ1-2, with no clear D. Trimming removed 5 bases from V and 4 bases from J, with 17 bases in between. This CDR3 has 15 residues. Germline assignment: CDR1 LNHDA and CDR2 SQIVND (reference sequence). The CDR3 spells CASSSGPRRSYGYTF. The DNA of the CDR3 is TGTGCCAGTAGTTCCGGGCCCCGGCGGAGCTATGGCTACACCTTC. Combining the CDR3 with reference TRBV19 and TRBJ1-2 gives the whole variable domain DGGITQSPKYLFRKEGQNVTLSCEQNLNHDAMYWYRQDPGQGLRLIYYSQIVNDFQKGDIAEGYSVSREKKESFPLTVTSAQKNPTAFYLCASSSGPRRSYGYTFGSGTRLTVV.

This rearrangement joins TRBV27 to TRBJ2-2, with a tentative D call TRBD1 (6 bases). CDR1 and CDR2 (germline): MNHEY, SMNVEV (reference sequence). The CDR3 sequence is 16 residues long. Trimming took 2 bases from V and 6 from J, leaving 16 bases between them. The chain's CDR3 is CASSLARQGNAGELFF. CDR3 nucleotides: TGTGCCAGCAGTTTAGCGCGGCAGGGGAATGCCGGGGAGCTGTTTTTT.

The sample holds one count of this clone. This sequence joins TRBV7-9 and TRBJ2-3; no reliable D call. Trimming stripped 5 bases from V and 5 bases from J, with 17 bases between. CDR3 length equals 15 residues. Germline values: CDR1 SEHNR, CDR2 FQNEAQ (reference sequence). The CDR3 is CASSVKTPTGDTQYF. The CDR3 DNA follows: TGTGCCAGCAGCGTTAAGACACCGACCGGAGATACGCAGTATTTT. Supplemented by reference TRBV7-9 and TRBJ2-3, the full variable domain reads DTGVSQNPRHKITKRGQNVTFRCDPISEHNRLYWYRQTLGQGPEFLTYFQNEAQLEKSRLLSDRFSAERPKGSFSTLEIQRTEQGDSAMYLCASSVKTPTGDTQYFGPGTRLTVL.

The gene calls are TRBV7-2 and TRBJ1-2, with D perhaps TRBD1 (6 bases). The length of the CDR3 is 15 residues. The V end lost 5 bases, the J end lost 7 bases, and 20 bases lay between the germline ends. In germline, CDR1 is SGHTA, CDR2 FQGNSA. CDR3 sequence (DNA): TGTGCCAGCAGCCCGAACAGGGAAGTGCGCTTTGGCTACACCTTC. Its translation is CASSPNREVRFGYTF.

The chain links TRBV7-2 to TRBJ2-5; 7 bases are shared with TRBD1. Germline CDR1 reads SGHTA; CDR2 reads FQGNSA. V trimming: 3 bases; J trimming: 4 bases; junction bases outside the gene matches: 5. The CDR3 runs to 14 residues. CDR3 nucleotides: TGTGCCAGCAGCTTGGACAGGAGAGGAGAGACCCAGTACTTC. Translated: CASSLDRRGETQYF.

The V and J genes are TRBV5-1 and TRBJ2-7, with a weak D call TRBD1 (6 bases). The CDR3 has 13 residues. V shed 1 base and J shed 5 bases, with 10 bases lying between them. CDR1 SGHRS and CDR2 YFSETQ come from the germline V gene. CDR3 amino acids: CASSLTQGHEQYF. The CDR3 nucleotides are TGCGCCAGCAGCTTGACACAGGGACACGAGCAGTACTTC.

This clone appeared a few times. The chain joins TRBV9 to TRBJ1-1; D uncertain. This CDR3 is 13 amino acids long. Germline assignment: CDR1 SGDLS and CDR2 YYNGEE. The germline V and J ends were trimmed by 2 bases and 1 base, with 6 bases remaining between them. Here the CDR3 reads CASSVPANTEAFF. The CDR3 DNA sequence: TGTGCCAGCAGCGTGCCCGCGAACACTGAAGCTTTCTTT. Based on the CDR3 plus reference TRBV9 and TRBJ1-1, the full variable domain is DSGVTQTPKHLITATGQRVTLRCSPRSGDLSVYWYQQSLDQGLQFLIQYYNGEERAKGNILERFSAQQFPDLHSELNLSSLELGDSALYFCASSVPANTEAFFGQGTRLTVV.

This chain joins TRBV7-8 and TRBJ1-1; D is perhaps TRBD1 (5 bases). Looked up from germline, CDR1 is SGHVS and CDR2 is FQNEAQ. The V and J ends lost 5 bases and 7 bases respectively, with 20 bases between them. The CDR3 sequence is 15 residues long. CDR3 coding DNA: TGTGCCAGCAGCCGGGACTTGCAATTCTGGTTTGAAGCTTTCTTT. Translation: CASSRDLQFWFEAFF.

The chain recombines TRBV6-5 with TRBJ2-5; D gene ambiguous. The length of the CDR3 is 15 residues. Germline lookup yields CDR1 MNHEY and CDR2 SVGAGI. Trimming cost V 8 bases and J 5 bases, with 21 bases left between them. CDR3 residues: CASGIREAIGETQYF. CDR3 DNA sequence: TGTGCCAGCGGTATACGTGAAGCAATAGGGGAGACCCAGTACTTC.

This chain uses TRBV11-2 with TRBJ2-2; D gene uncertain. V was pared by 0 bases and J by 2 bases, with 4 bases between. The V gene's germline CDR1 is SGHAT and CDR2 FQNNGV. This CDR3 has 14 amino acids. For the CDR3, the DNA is TGTGCCAGCAGCTTAGAGCGTAACACCGGGGAGCTGTTTTTT. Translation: CASSLERNTGELFF.

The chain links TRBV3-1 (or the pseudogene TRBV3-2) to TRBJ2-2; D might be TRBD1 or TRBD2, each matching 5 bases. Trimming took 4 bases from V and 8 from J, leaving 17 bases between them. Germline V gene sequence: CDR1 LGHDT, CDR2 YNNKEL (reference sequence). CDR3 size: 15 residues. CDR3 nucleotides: TGTGCCAGCAGCCTGTTTAGAGGGACCGTTGGGGAGCTGTTTTTT. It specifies CASSLFRGTVGELFF.

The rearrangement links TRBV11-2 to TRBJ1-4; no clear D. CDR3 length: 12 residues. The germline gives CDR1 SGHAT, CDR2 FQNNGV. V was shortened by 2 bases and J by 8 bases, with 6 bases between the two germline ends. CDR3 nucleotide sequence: TGTGCCAGCAGCTTATCTGGGGAAAAACTGTTTTTT. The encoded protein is CASSLSGEKLFF.

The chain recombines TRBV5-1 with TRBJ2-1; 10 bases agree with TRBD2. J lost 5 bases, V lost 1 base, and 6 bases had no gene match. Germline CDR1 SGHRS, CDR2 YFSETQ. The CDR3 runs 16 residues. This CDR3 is CASSLTSGVKHNEQFF. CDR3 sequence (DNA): TGCGCCAGCAGCTTGACTAGCGGGGTGAAGCACAATGAGCAGTTCTTC.

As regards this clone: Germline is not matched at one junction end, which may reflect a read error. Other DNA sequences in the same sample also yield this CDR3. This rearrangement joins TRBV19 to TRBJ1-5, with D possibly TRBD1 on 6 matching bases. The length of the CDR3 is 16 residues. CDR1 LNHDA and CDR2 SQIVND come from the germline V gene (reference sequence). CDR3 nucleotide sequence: TGTGCCAGTAGTACCCCGACGGGGGGCTTGGATCAACCCCAGCATTTT. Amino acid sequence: CASSTPTGGLDQPQHF.

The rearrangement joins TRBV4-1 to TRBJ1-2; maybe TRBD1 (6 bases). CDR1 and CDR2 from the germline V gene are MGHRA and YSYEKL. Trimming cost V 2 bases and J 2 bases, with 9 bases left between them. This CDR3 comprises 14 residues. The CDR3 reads CASSQPGQNYGYTF. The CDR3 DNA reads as TGCGCCAGCAGCCAACCGGGACAAAACTATGGCTACACCTTC.

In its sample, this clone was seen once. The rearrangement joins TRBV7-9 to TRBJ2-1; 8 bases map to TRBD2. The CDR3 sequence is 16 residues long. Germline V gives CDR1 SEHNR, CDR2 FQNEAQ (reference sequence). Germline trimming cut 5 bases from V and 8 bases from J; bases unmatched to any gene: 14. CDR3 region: CASSPRFGSGDDEQFF. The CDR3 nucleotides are TGTGCCAGCAGCCCCCGATTCGGTAGCGGGGACGATGAGCAGTTCTTC.

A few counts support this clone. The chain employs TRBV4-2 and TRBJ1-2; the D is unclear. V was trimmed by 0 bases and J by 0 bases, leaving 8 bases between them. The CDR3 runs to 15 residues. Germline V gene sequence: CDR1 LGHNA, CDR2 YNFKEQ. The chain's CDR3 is CASSQDQQPNYGYTF. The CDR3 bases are TGTGCCAGCAGCCAAGATCAACAGCCTAACTATGGCTACACCTTC.

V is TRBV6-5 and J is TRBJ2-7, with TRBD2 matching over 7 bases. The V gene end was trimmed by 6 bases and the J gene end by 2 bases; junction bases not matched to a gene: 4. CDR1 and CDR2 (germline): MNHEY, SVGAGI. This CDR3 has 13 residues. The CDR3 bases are TGTGCCAGCAGCCACCGGGGGGCCTACGAGCAGTACTTC. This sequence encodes CASSHRGAYEQYF.

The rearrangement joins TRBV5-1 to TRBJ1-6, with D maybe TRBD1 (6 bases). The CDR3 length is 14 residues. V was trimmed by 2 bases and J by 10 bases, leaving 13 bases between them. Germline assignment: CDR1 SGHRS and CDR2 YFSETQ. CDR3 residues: CASSFGEGESPLHF. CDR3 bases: TGCGCCAGCAGCTTCGGAGAGGGGGAATCACCCCTCCACTTT.